The entry below gives a single T cell receptor beta chain sequence along with its context. The junction does not match germline at one end; this may be a read error. This CDR3 has 22 amino acids. CDR1 is SGHAT, CDR2 FQNNGV, per germline. Scientists recovered RNA and DNA together from approximately 20-30 mg of unsorted bulk tissue. Collection of samples drew on five separate regions of each tumor. The data are from a study of tumor-infiltrating lymphocytes in primary liver carcinoma. A constant-region primer served to make TCR beta cDNA from roughly 480 ng total RNA. Researchers made the TCR beta libraries by running three nested multiplex PCR rounds with slightly modified ARM-PCR. The first two PCR rounds used TRBV1-TRBV30 primers with a Cbeta primer, around 10 cycles each. TCRdb re-called the multiplex PCR reads with MiXCR, one entry per CDR3 protein. The sample consists of about 84,000 distinct CDR3 sequences, 72% of them appearing once.

Sequenced material: liver tumor tissue from sampling region 1. Subset noted: tumor region T1, superior pole. The clonotype comes from a man aged 35 to 55 with primary liver carcinoma and hepatitis B virus infection. This chain links TRBV11-2 with TRBJ2-1; a weak D match, TRBD2 (5 bases). CDR3 DNA: TGTGCCAGCAGCCTCTCCTACCGGGGTCCCGTGAAGCAGGTTAGCCCCTACAATGAGCAGTTTTTC. Protein: CASSLSYRGPVKQVSPYNEQFF. Drawing the rest from reference TRBV11-2 and TRBJ2-1, the complete variable domain is EAGVAQSPRYKIIEKRQSVAFWCNPISGHATLYWYQQILGQGPKLLIQFQNNGVVDDSQLPKDRFSAERLKGVDSTLKIQPAKLEDSAVYLCASSLSYRGPVKQVSPYNEQFFGPGTRLTVL.